One sample yielded the 10 T cell receptor beta chains listed below, sequenced in a study of patients and donors after allogeneic stem cell transplantation. TCRdb fed the RT-PCR reads into MiXCR, producing one record per CDR3 protein. The table lists approximately 200,000 distinct CDR3 sequences, about 37% of them singletons. Sequences were obtained from blood, either unsorted or a sorted T cell fraction (not recorded which). These receptors originate from a human donor who was either an allogeneic HSCT recipient or a stem cell or donor lymphocyte infusion donor (not recorded which). It is not recorded whose cells these are; they may come from a transplant donor.

The V call is TRBV25-1, the J call TRBJ1-5; no definite D call. Between the trimmed V and J ends, which lost 7 bases and 1 base, there was a span of 11 bases. The CDR3 is made up of 14 amino acids. The germline CDR1 and CDR2 sequences are MGHDK and SYGVNS. The CDR3 nucleotides are TGTGCCAGCACCCCTGGAGAGAGCAATCAGCCCCAGCATTTT. Its translation is CASTPGESNQPQHF.

This clonotype showed up many times. The gene calls are TRBV5-1 and TRBJ1-2; no clear D. CDR3 length: 13 amino acids. V lost 1 base to trimming and J lost 3 bases, with 7 bases between them. Germline CDR1 is SGHRS and CDR2 is YFSETQ. CDR3 DNA: TGCGCCAGCAGCTTGAGAACAGACTATGGCTACACCTTC. The encoded protein is CASSLRTDYGYTF.

The chain is built from TRBV5-1 and TRBJ2-7; 9 bases map to TRBD2. The CDR3 sequence is 13 residues long. Germline V CDR1 and CDR2: SGHRS, YFSETQ. The trim removed 5 bases at V and 12 bases at J, leaving 12 bases unmatched. The CDR3 DNA sequence: TGCGCCAGCAGTTTAGCGGGGGCCTCTCTTCCGTACTTC. Encoded protein: CASSLAGASLPYF.

This clonotype was picked up a small number of times. The V gene is TRBV4-2, the J gene TRBJ2-6; D tentatively fits TRBD1 or TRBD2 (5 bases each). The V gene lost 4 bases and the J gene lost 0 bases, with 13 bases spanning the gap. The CDR3 has 17 residues. Germline lookup yields CDR1 LGHNA and CDR2 YNFKEQ. The CDR3 DNA reads as TGTGCCAGCAGCCTCGGGGCTACCCTCTCTGGGGCCAACGTCCTGACTTTC. As protein: CASSLGATLSGANVLTF.

The chain is built from TRBV7-2 and TRBJ1-4; TRBD1 matches at 9 bases. CDR3 length: 15 residues. CDR1 and CDR2 from the germline V gene are SGHTA and FQGNSA. The J segment lost 7 bases and the V segment lost 5 bases, leaving 8 bases of the junction unmatched. The CDR3 reads CASSQTGTGFEKLFF. CDR3 bases: TGTGCCAGCAGCCAAACCGGGACAGGGTTTGAAAAACTGTTTTTT.

This clonotype was counted only a few times. The chain has TRBV18 and TRBJ1-1, with D perhaps TRBD1 (6 bases). Trimming pared 0 bases from V and 0 bases from J, leaving 8 bases between. This CDR3 has 15 amino acids. Germline V gene sequence: CDR1 KGHSH, CDR2 LQKENI. The CDR3 nucleotides are TGTGCCAGCTCACCACCACAGGGCTTGAACACTGAAGCTTTCTTT. This sequence encodes CASSPPQGLNTEAFF.

This clonotype has more than one count but fewer than ten. The junction departs from germline at one end; a sequencing error may be responsible. V usage is TRBV2 and J usage is TRBJ1-4, with D perhaps matching TRBD1 (5 bases). Looked up from germline, CDR1 is SNHLY and CDR2 is FYNNEI. This CDR3 comprises 14 residues. CDR3 sequence: CASTNRQTNEKLFF. In nucleotides, the CDR3 is TGTGCCAGCACCAACCGACAGACTAATGAAAAGCTGTTTTTT.

The rearrangement joins TRBV18 to TRBJ2-1, with D perhaps TRBD2 (6 bases). Germline V gives CDR1 KGHSH, CDR2 LQKENI. V was clipped by 0 bases and J by 3 bases, with 6 bases between them. The CDR3 has 14 residues. CDR3 in amino acids: CASSPPSGYNEQFF. The CDR3 DNA is TGTGCCAGCTCACCACCTAGCGGCTACAATGAGCAGTTCTTC.

The CDR3 DNA follows: TGTGCCAGCAGCTTAACAGGTGACTCTGGAAACACCATATATTTT. It codes for CASSLTGDSGNTIYF. The V call is TRBV7-2, the J call TRBJ1-3; D possibly corresponds to TRBD1 (5 bases). Trimming removed 2 bases from V and 0 bases from J, with 8 bases in between. This CDR3 spans 15 amino acids. Germline assignment: CDR1 SGHTA and CDR2 FQGNSA.

V gene TRBV5-1 combines with J gene TRBJ1-4, with 7 nucleotides matching TRBD1. Germline V gives CDR1 SGHRS, CDR2 YFSETQ. The trim removed 0 bases at V and 7 bases at J, leaving 9 bases unmatched. The CDR3 consists of 16 residues. CDR3 loop: CASSLAGTAEVEKLFF. CDR3 DNA: TGCGCCAGCAGCTTGGCCGGGACAGCAGAGGTTGAAAAACTGTTTTTT.